The 10 T cell receptor beta chains given below trace back to one sample, sequenced in a study of T cells in Graves' hyperthyroidism and ophthalmopathy. TCR beta CDR3 regions were amplified from RNA. The TCR CDR3 was amplified in a first-round RT-PCR using the HTBI primer set. One entry per CDR3 protein results from TCRdb running MiXCR on the multiplex PCR reads. The sample includes fewer than 650,000 distinct CDR3 sequences, around 15% seen only once; the top ten take approximately 4.3%. The sample comprised blood. The receptors were sampled from a woman aged 35 to 49 with Graves' ophthalmopathy.

The rearrangement joins TRBV10-3 to TRBJ2-7, with D unresolved. This CDR3 has 14 residues. Trimming pared 0 bases from V and 4 bases from J, leaving 10 bases between. The germline V gene has CDR1 ENHRY and CDR2 SYGVKD. The CDR3 DNA reads as TGTGCCATCAGTGAGTCGAACAAGGTATACGAGCAGTACTTC. The encoded protein is CAISESNKVYEQYF.

This clonotype was seen ten or more times. The chain carries TRBV6-5 and TRBJ1-2, with 7 bases fitting TRBD1. The CDR3 runs to 13 residues. J gave up 2 bases and V 7 bases, and 4 bases lay outside the gene matches. Germline-derived CDR1 and CDR2 are MNHEY and SVGAGI. CDR3 in DNA: TGTGCCAGCAAGAGGGGGCAGAACTATGGCTACACCTTC. This encodes CASKRGQNYGYTF.

This clonotype was observed at least ten times. CDR3 region: CASSLRVRETQYF. Written as DNA, the CDR3 is TGTGCCAGCAGTTTACGGGTGAGGGAGACCCAGTACTTC. The gene calls are TRBV6-5 and TRBJ2-5, with unresolved D. This CDR3 contains 13 residues. Per germline, CDR1 MNHEY and CDR2 SVGAGI. Trimming shortened V by 4 bases and J by 5 bases, and 11 bases separated the two germline ends.

There are many counts of this clonotype. The chain combines TRBV28 with TRBJ1-5; 9 bases are shared with TRBD1. Trimming took 5 bases from V and 5 from J; bases not matched to a gene: 7. The CDR3 loop spans 15 amino acids. Germline V lookup: CDR1 MDHEN, CDR2 SYDVKM. The CDR3 protein is CASSLGTGYDQPQHF. DNA of the CDR3: TGTGCCAGCAGTCTCGGGACAGGGTACGATCAGCCCCAGCATTTT.

This chain links TRBV20-1 with TRBJ1-1; 8 bases align to TRBD1. V dropped 4 bases and J dropped 4; count of bases not matched to a gene: 2. Germline CDR1 is DFQATT and CDR2 is SNEGSKA (reference sequence). The CDR3 length is 12 residues. CDR3 sequence (DNA): TGCAGTGCTACAGGGGGCTTCACTGAAGCTTTCTTT. As protein: CSATGGFTEAFF.

In its sample, this clonotype was seen many times. This chain uses TRBV28 with TRBJ1-3; D call uncertain. The CDR3 has 15 amino acids. The V end lost 3 bases, the J end lost 4 bases, and 13 bases lay between the germline ends. From germline, CDR1 is MDHEN and CDR2 SYDVKM. The CDR3 is CASSLDLGSGNTIYF. Here the CDR3 DNA reads TGTGCCAGCAGTTTGGATCTGGGATCGGGAAACACCATATATTTT.

The table lists this clonotype with a few counts. The rearrangement links TRBV19 to TRBJ1-2; the D gene is possibly TRBD1 (6 bases). CDR1 LNHDA and CDR2 SQIVND come from the germline V gene (reference sequence). V was shortened by 7 bases and J by 8 bases, with 20 bases between the two germline ends. There are 14 residues in the CDR3. The CDR3 spells CASIPKLGARGYTF. The CDR3 DNA follows: TGTGCCAGTATCCCGAAGTTGGGGGCGCGGGGCTACACCTTC.

Many counts were recorded for this clonotype. The gene calls are TRBV18 and TRBJ2-7; perhaps TRBD2 as D (5 bases). V lost 5 bases and J 0 bases, leaving 8 bases between the germline ends. Germline V gene data show CDR1 as KGHSH and CDR2 as LQKENI. CDR3 length equals 13 residues. The CDR3 here is CASSGRDSYEQYF. The CDR3 DNA sequence: TGTGCCAGCTCAGGCCGGGACTCCTACGAGCAGTACTTC.

The table lists this clonotype with many counts. V and J are TRBV19 and TRBJ1-5, with D perhaps TRBD1 (5 bases). The CDR3 covers 13 residues. The V and J ends lost 7 bases and 6 bases respectively, with 13 bases between them. Germline CDR1 LNHDA, CDR2 SQIVND (reference sequence). CDR3 region: CASKDGGVQPQHF. Here the CDR3 DNA reads TGTGCCAGTAAGGACGGGGGTGTTCAGCCCCAGCATTTT.

This clonotype was seen ten or more times. This chain connects TRBV7-9 to TRBJ2-7; the D is unclear. V lost 6 bases and J lost 5, with 11 bases in between. Per the germline V gene, CDR1 is SEHNR and CDR2 is FQNEAQ (reference sequence). This CDR3 has 12 amino acids. The CDR3 nucleotides are TGTGCCAGCAGAAGGGATGCGAACGAGCAGTACTTC. This sequence encodes CASRRDANEQYF.